The rows below give T cell receptor beta chains drawn from one sample of a study of blood T cell repertoires in COVID-19. Assay: immunoSEQ multiplex PCR; the TCRdb copy retains only in-frame clones and omits some. The sample includes 70,000 to 85,000 clones, roughly nine tenths of them seen just once. The sample taken for sequencing was peripheral blood. These receptors came from a woman in her sixties or seventies with acute or convalescent COVID-19. The CDR3 runs from the conserved cysteine through the conserved F or W. D genes are given only for firm matches. Clone size is shown for a subset of rows, as once, few, many or a class of expanded clone.

v_call,j_call,d_call,clone_size,cdr3_nt,cdr3_aa
TRBV18,TRBJ1-1,TRBD1,NA,TGTGCCAGCTCACCCCTGACAGGGTCGGGCACTGAAGCTTTCTTT,CASSPLTGSGTEAFF
TRBV6-2/TRBV6-3,TRBJ2-7,NA,NA,TGTGCCAGCAGTTACTCTGGAGGCCCCGAGCAGTACTTC,CASSYSGGPEQYF
TRBV11-1,TRBJ1-1,NA,NA,TGTGCCAGCAGCCCGACAGTGAACACTGAAGCTTTCTTT,CASSPTVNTEAFF
TRBV4-2,TRBJ2-2,TRBD2,NA,TGTGCCAGCACTCCCGGGGGGTCCACCGGGGAGCTGTTTTTT,CASTPGGSTGELFF
TRBV6-6,TRBJ1-5,TRBD1,once,TGTGCCAGCAGTTCGACAGGGCGTAGCAATCAGCCCCAGCATTTT,CASSSTGRSNQPQHF
TRBV18,TRBJ2-2,NA,NA,TGTGCCAGCTCACCACCTACGGGGAAAGACACCGGGGAGCTGTTTTTT,CASSPPTGKDTGELFF
TRBV6-2/TRBV6-3,TRBJ2-3,TRBD2,NA,TGTGCCAGCAGTTTTTCCAGCGGGAGGCTAAATCTAAGGACAGATACGCAGTATTTT,CASSFSSGRLNLRTDTQYF
TRBV2,TRBJ2-2,NA,NA,TGTGCCAGCAGTGATGAGCAGGCTAACACCGGGGAGCTGTTTTTT,CASSDEQANTGELFF
TRBV6-2/TRBV6-3,TRBJ2-1,TRBD2,NA,TGTGCCAGCAGTTCCTTCCTCGTGCGGGGGGTTACAACGGATGAGCAGTTCTTC,CASSSFLVRGVTTDEQFF
TRBV27,TRBJ2-7,NA,NA,TGTGCCAGCAGCCAAAGGGGGTACCCGTACGAGCAGTACTTC,CASSQRGYPYEQYF
TRBV19,TRBJ2-7,TRBD1,NA,TGTGCCAGTAGTATAGAGATGGGGACAGAGGGGGCCTACGAGCAGTACTTC,CASSIEMGTEGAYEQYF
TRBV30,TRBJ1-4,NA,NA,TGTGCCTGGAGATCAGGGAATAATGAAAAACTGTTTTTT,CAWRSGNNEKLFF
TRBV9,TRBJ2-7,TRBD1,NA,TGTGCCAGCAGCTTGGGGACAGGGGAATACGAGCAGTACTTC,CASSLGTGEYEQYF
TRBV10-3,TRBJ2-1,TRBD2,NA,TGTGCCATCAGTGAGGTGGGGACTAGCGGGAGTGTGAATGAGCAGTTCTTC,CAISEVGTSGSVNEQFF
TRBV27,TRBJ1-6,NA,NA,TGTGCCAGCAGTTTAGGAGGGAGCTCCTATAATTCACCCCTCCACTTT,CASSLGGSSYNSPLHF
TRBV18,TRBJ1-5,NA,NA,TGTGCCAGCTCACCACAACGGACAGCATATCAGCCCCAGCATTTT,CASSPQRTAYQPQHF
TRBV7-9,TRBJ1-1,TRBD1,NA,TGTGCCAGCACCTCGTGGGGGACAGGGGACGCCACAGGCACTGAAGCTTTCTTT,CASTSWGTGDATGTEAFF
TRBV12-3/TRBV12-4,TRBJ1-2,NA,NA,TGTGCCAGCAGTGTGCAGGTCCGCTTTGGCTACACCTTC,CASSVQVRFGYTF
TRBV6-5,TRBJ1-5,NA,few,TGTGCCAGCAGTTTCACAGTAGGCAATCAGCCCCAGCATTTT,CASSFTVGNQPQHF
TRBV27,TRBJ2-7,NA,NA,TGTGCCAGCAGCCCCGCCGGCGGCTACGAGCAGTACTTC,CASSPAGGYEQYF
TRBV27,TRBJ2-7,TRBD2,NA,TGTGCCAGCAGTCCACGAGTTGAAAGCGGGGGGGCTTACGAGCAGTACTTC,CASSPRVESGGAYEQYF
TRBV27,TRBJ2-5,NA,NA,TGTGCCCCCGGGGAGACCCAGTACTTC,CAPGETQYF
TRBV11-2,TRBJ2-5,TRBD1,once,TGTGCCAGCAGCCGCGGACAGGGCCAAGAGACCCAGTACTTC,CASSRGQGQETQYF
TRBV5-8,TRBJ2-7,TRBD2,NA,TGTGCCAGCAGCTTCGGGGGGTCGGCCTACGAGCAGTACTTC,CASSFGGSAYEQYF
TRBV7-9,TRBJ1-2,NA,NA,TGTGCCAGCAGCTTAGCTACAGCTAACTATGGCTACACCTTC,CASSLATANYGYTF
TRBV18,TRBJ1-2,TRBD1,NA,TGTGCCAGCTCACCGGACAGGTTCGCTAACTATGGCTACACCTTC,CASSPDRFANYGYTF
TRBV30,TRBJ2-2,NA,NA,TGTGCCTGGAGTCACGTATCCAGTTACACCGGGGAGCTGTTTTTT,CAWSHVSSYTGELFF
TRBV7-3,TRBJ2-2,TRBD1,NA,TGTGCCAGCAGCTTCCATGACAGGGGAAACACCGGGGAGCTGTTTTTT,CASSFHDRGNTGELFF
TRBV19,TRBJ1-6,NA,once,TGTGCCAGTAGTCCCCGACTTGATTCACCCCTCCACTTT,CASSPRLDSPLHF
TRBV5-1,TRBJ1-4,TRBD1,few,TGCGCCAGCAGCCTTGGACAGGGGGTTCCCCCCGGTGAAAAACTGTTTTTT,CASSLGQGVPPGEKLFF
TRBV5-5,TRBJ2-7,TRBD1,NA,TGTGCCAGCAGCTGGCCCGGACAGGGGGTCGTTGAGCAGTACTTC,CASSWPGQGVVEQYF
TRBV7-2,TRBJ2-1,NA,NA,TGTGCCAGCAGCTTAGGGGCCGACAATGAGCAGTTCTTC,CASSLGADNEQFF
TRBV7-2,TRBJ2-7,NA,NA,TGTGCCAGCAGCTTAGCGCGTGAACACAGGTTGCCCTACGAGCAGTACTTC,CASSLAREHRLPYEQYF
TRBV6-5,TRBJ1-1,TRBD1,NA,TGTGCCAGCAGCATGGACAGGGGGAACACTGAAGCTTTCTTT,CASSMDRGNTEAFF
TRBV5-6,TRBJ2-7,TRBD1,NA,TGTGCCAGCAGCTTCGGGACAGGGCGCTCCTACGAGCAGTACTTC,CASSFGTGRSYEQYF
TRBV19,TRBJ1-1,NA,NA,TGTGCCAGTAGTATCGGTGCTCAGGGCCAAACTGAAGCTTTCTTT,CASSIGAQGQTEAFF
TRBV27,TRBJ1-1,NA,NA,TGTGCCAGCAGTCCAAGCCCCCCAGGGCGGCCCAACACTGAAGCTTTCTTT,CASSPSPPGRPNTEAFF
TRBV7-2,TRBJ1-2,NA,NA,TGTGCCAGCAGCTCGGGTCTAGCTAACTATGGCTACACCTTC,CASSSGLANYGYTF
TRBV30,TRBJ2-5,NA,NA,TGTGCCTGGAGTCTTCCTAGCGATTACGGAGAGACCCAGTACTTC,CAWSLPSDYGETQYF
TRBV5-6,TRBJ2-5,TRBD2,NA,TGTGCCAGCACCCTTGCGGGGGTCTCCCAAGAGACCCAGTACTTC,CASTLAGVSQETQYF
TRBV5-5,TRBJ1-1,TRBD1,few,TGTGCCAGCAGCACACTCCGGGACAGGGCAATAAAAAGTGATGCGGCTTTCTTT,CASSTLRDRAIKSDAAFF
TRBV18,TRBJ2-1,NA,NA,TGTGCCAGCTCAAGCTATGTTTATGAGCAGTTCTTC,CASSSYVYEQFF
TRBV29-1,TRBJ2-2,TRBD1,NA,TGCAGCCCCGGGACAGGCAGCCGGGAGCTGTTTTTT,CSPGTGSRELFF
TRBV6-2/TRBV6-3,TRBJ2-3,TRBD2,few,TGTGCCAGCAGTTATGCGGGGGGCCCAGATACGCAGTATTTT,CASSYAGGPDTQYF
TRBV28,TRBJ1-4,TRBD1,NA,TGTGCCAGCAGTTTGCAGGGGGCGAATGAAAAACTGTTTTTT,CASSLQGANEKLFF
TRBV5-8,TRBJ1-6,TRBD1,NA,TGTGCCAGCAGCAGGACAGGGAGTGGTTCACCCCTCCACTTT,CASSRTGSGSPLHF
TRBV4-1,TRBJ2-2,TRBD1,NA,TGCGCCAGCAGCTTAACAGGGGGCGACACCGGGGAGCTGTTTTTT,CASSLTGGDTGELFF
TRBV27,TRBJ1-2,TRBD1,NA,TGTGCCAGCAGTTCGCAGGGGGCAGAGAACTATGGCTACACCTTC,CASSSQGAENYGYTF
TRBV5-1,TRBJ2-1,TRBD2,NA,TGCGCCAGCAGCCCCGGGGGGGGCAGCTATGAGCAGTTCTTC,CASSPGGGSYEQFF
TRBV4-2,TRBJ2-7,TRBD2,once,TGTGCCAGCAGCCTTACTAGCGGGGGATACGAGCAGTACTTC,CASSLTSGGYEQYF
TRBV19,TRBJ1-2,TRBD1,NA,TGTGCCAGTAGTTCGACAGGGGGGATGGATGGCTACACCTTC,CASSSTGGMDGYTF